This T cell receptor beta chain is drawn from a study of blood T cell repertoires in COVID-19. CDR1 LNHDA and CDR2 SQIVND come from the germline V gene (reference sequence). This CDR3 has 12 residues. The V segment lost 5 bases and the J segment 9 bases; nucleotides outside the gene matches: 6. Libraries were prepared by immunoSEQ multiplex PCR; TCRdb keeps only in-frame clonotypes and omits some of them. The sample shows about 150,000 clones, roughly nine tenths of them seen only once. The TCR sequence derives from a middle-aged woman with acute or convalescent COVID-19. J is TRBJ2-7 and V is TRBV19, with TRBD2 matching over 8 bases. Material for sequencing was peripheral blood. As DNA, the CDR3 is TGTGCCAGTAGTGTGGCGGGAGGTGTGCAGTACTTC. Protein: CASSVAGGVQYF.